Detailed here is one T cell receptor beta chain. Its antigen is still unknown. Sequencing used immunoSEQ multiplex PCR; TCRdb keeps in-frame clones, though not all of them. Here the sample spans 90,000 to 150,000 clones, around 92% being singletons. From germline, CDR1 is SGHDT and CDR2 YYEEEE. Trimming removed 1 base at V and 1 base at J, with 11 bases between. The CDR3 consists of 16 residues. This record comes from a study of T cell responses to AZD1222 COVID-19 vaccine. Findings and caveats of the study: Mapped onto spike, vaccine-associated CD4 TCRs spanned it and were dominant at 160-218 and 743-854. There were repertoire samples only from the period after the peak T cell response. Clonal diversity was possibly underestimated; the donors were predominantly white British and more often female.

The V and J genes are TRBV5-6 and TRBJ2-2, with D perhaps matching TRBD2 (5 bases). Material: peripheral blood, obtained 28 days after the second AZD1222 dose. The clonotype originates from an adult who received the AZD1222 COVID-19 vaccine. The DNA of the CDR3 is TGTGCCAGCAGCTTGAGACTACGGATGAACACCGGGGAGCTGTTTTTT. It encodes CASSLRLRMNTGELFF.